This T cell receptor (beta chain) appears in the sequencing data of a study of control samples from healthy donors and cancer patients. TCRdb's table, derived via immunoSEQ multiplex PCR, lists solely in-frame clones and lacks some. The repertoire holds about 160,000 clones, with 80% to 95% as singletons. Germline V CDR1 and CDR2: SGHRS, YFSETQ. The V and J ends lost 0 bases and 7 bases, in that order; junction bases with no gene match: 14. This CDR3 is built from 17 residues. The TCR was taken from a woman aged 30 to 39 in good health. Sequencing was carried out using blood. The chain recombines TRBV5-1 with TRBJ2-3; 7 bases are shared with TRBD1. The CDR3 nucleotides read TGCGCCAGCAGCTTGGTTCCGGGACAGTCGACGGCGTATACGCAGTATTTT. Its translation is CASSLVPGQSTAYTQYF.